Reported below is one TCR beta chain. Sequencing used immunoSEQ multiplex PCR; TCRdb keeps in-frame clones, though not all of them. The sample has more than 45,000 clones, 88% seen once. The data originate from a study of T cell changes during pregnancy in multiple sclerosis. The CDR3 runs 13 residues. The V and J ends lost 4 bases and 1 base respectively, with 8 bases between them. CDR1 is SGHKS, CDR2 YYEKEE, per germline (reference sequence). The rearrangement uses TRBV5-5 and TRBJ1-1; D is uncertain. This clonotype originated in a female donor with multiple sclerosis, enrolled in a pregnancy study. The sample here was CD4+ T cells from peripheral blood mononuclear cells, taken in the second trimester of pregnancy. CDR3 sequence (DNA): TGTGCCAGCAGCGGAGGACCGAACACTGAAGCTTTCTTT. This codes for CASSGGPNTEAFF.